The following is a TCR beta chain sequence with its context. This sample is part of a study of blood T cell repertoires in COVID-19. For the study at large: Samples taken during acute and convalescent COVID-19 were collected in the United States, Italy and Spain.

The method was immunoSEQ multiplex PCR; TCRdb's version includes in-frame clones alone and lacks a portion of them. Here the sample spans almost 350,000 clones, 88% being singletons. With V trimmed by 1 base and J by 1 base, 0 bases remained unmatched. The CDR3 sequence is 15 residues long. CDR1 is LNHDA and CDR2 is SQIVND in the germline V gene (reference sequence). This receptor was obtained from a woman aged 25 to 39 who had been exposed to COVID-19. J is TRBJ2-3 and V is TRBV19; 9 bases are a match to TRBD1. Sequencing input: PBMCs or T cells enriched from blood (not recorded which). In nucleotides, the CDR3 is TGTGCCAGTAGTATAGGGACAGGGGGCACAGATACGCAGTATTTT. Protein sequence: CASSIGTGGTDTQYF.